This note documents a single T cell receptor (beta chain) sequence. What it recognizes is unknown. These data originate in a study of cytomegalovirus exposure and HLA in healthy donors. Looking at the study overall: It was reported in a later analysis that the same platform had been used for the 90 to 150 validation repertoires as for the 666 first-cohort repertoires.

Repertoires were generated with immunoSEQ multiplex PCR, while TCRdb's copy carries only in-frame clones and drops some. The table lists around 100,000 clones, 85% of them singletons, with 20% in the top ten. The study, taken as a whole, reports: CMV antigen specificity of a few CMV-associated chains was confirmed in vitro. Cytomegalovirus association was assigned to more than 150 TCR beta chains.

Germline CDR1 reads MNHEY; CDR2 reads SMNVEV (reference sequence). There are 16 residues in the CDR3. Trimming removed 3 bases from V and 3 bases from J, with 17 bases in between. Input material: PBMCs. This chain connects TRBV27 to TRBJ1-2; TRBD1 might be the D (6 bases). The clonotype was recovered from a man aged 18-30 years in good health and CMV-seropositive. The CDR3 bases are TGTGCCAGCAGTTTCCCTTTACAGGGCGAGGACTATGGCTACACCTTC. It encodes CASSFPLQGEDYGYTF.